This T cell receptor (beta chain) was identified during a study of response to subunit inactivated influenza vaccine. TCRdb reanalysed the RT-PCR reads using MiXCR and keeps one entry per CDR3 protein. The sample lists hundreds of thousands of distinct CDR3 sequences; 12% were seen once. Study conclusions and caveats: Every seasonal influenza vaccination brings in few new T cells, the authors suggested.

The table lists this clonotype with many counts. Its matching antigen is unknown. Germline loops: CDR1 MNHEY, CDR2 SMNVEV (reference sequence). This CDR3 region has 16 residues. V shed 6 bases and J 3 bases; nucleotides not matched to a gene: 8. This chain joins TRBV27 and TRBJ2-1, with 10 bases identical to TRBD2. The sequences come from PBMCs from blood, collected on the day of vaccination. This sequence was found in a man between 45 and 60 years old who received an inactivated influenza vaccine. The CDR3 DNA reads as TGTGCCAGCAGACCCATAGCGGGGGGCCTCTACAATGAGCAGTTCTTC. Amino acid sequence: CASRPIAGGLYNEQFF.